This T cell receptor beta chain was retrieved from a study of beta chain features in type 1 diabetes. Findings and limits, study-wide: In cDNA sequencing, cells with high TCR expression could be over-represented.

TCRB transcripts that were expressed got sequenced, as all of the isolated RNA had been reverse transcribed. Assay used: immunoSEQ multiplex PCR; TCRdb lists only in-frame clones, some missing. The sample contains hundreds of thousands of clones, about a sixth of which appear only once. The CDR3 contains 12 residues. V lost 1 base, J lost 13 bases, and 13 bases lay in between. The germline CDR1 and CDR2 sequences are MDHEN and SYDVKM. For this clone: Its matching antigen is unknown.

The chain combines TRBV28 with TRBJ1-2; no firm D call. The clonotype comes from a man aged 18 to 30 in good health. Sequenced input: naive CD4+ T cells from blood. CDR3 nucleotides: TGTGCCAGCAGTTTATCGCCCCCGAGGAGCACCTTC. It yields the protein CASSLSPPRSTF.